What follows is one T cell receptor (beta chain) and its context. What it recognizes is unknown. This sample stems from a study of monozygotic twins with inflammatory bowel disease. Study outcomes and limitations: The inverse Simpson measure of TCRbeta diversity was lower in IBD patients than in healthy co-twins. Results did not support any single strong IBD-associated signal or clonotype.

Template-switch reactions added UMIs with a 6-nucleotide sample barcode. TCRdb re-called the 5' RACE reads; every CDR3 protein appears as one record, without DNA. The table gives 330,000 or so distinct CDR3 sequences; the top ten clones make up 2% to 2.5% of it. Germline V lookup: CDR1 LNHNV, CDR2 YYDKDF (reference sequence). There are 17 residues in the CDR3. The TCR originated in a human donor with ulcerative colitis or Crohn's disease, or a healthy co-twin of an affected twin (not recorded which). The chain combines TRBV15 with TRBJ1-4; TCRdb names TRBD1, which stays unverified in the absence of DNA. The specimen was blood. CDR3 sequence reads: CATSRDQGTVLGEKLFF.